This TCR beta chain stems from a study of blood T cells in healthy people across ages. Overall study findings and caveats: Per million T cells, TCR beta diversity dropped roughly linearly as age increased.

There were healthy Caucasian individuals from Russia, aged about 6 to 100, serving as donors. Total RNA, at least 6 micrograms per sample, came from PBMCs. This clonotype has just a few counts. Its antigen remains unidentified. Next came a second PCR, run for about 6 to 11 cycles, which used a sample-barcoded 5' primer along with a J-beta primer mix. Each sample provided no less than 3 million CDR3-containing paired-end reads. TCRdb reprocessed the 5' RACE reads with MiXCR, giving one entry per CDR3 protein. The sample holds approximately 1,000,000 distinct CDR3 sequences, roughly two fifths seen once. Sequencing input: blood. This receptor was identified in a man aged 18 to 29 in good health.

CDR3 sequence reads: CGVGGAQDTQYF. The CDR3 region has the DNA TGTGGAGTTGGGGGGGCACAAGATACGCAGTATTTT. The gene calls are TRBV7-2 and TRBJ2-3; the D gene is possibly TRBD2 (7 bases). The CDR3 contains 12 residues. Germline CDR1 is SGHTA and CDR2 is FQGNSA.